This T cell receptor beta chain was profiled in a study of shared clonotypes between healthy human individuals. The overall study: Used for every donor were three CD4 naive, three CD4 memory, two CD8 naive and one CD8 memory plate.

Negatively enriched CD4+ T cells were divided by CD45RA into naive and memory. Sorted-subset replicate PCRs used around 200 ng of genomic DNA. This amount corresponded to 30,000 to 35,000 T cell genomes. Original processing notes: Junction-only sequences without quality scores came from ImmunoSEQ, so filtering differed. Only in-frame clones appear in the TCRdb table, and some are missing; sequencing was by immunoSEQ multiplex PCR. The D gene and trimming were derived from the DNA, and the V and J assignments and clone size from that table. This table holds 1.4 million or so clones, 98% found once. Sequenced material: naive CD4+ T cells sorted from blood. Subset given: CD45RA+ positively selected. The clonotype comes from a man aged 25-40 years in good health.

Here the CDR3 DNA reads TGTGCCAGCAGTTTTTCAGGGGGCTCCTACGAGCAGTACTTC. It codes for CASSFSGGSYEQYF. V is TRBV27 and J is TRBJ2-7; 7 positions match TRBD1. This CDR3 has 14 amino acids. V lost 3 bases and J lost 0; bases outside the gene matches: 2. The germline gives CDR1 MNHEY, CDR2 SMNVEV (reference sequence).